This TCR beta chain was documented in a study of blood T cell repertoires in COVID-19 (dated by TCRdb to 2020 to 2021). For the study in its entirety: The collaborator samples originated in the United States, Italy and Spain and spanned the acute and convalescent phases of COVID-19. The prospective study material was composed of cDNA or gDNA derived from T cells, B-cell-depleted T cells, or PBMCs. Subjects who had been exposed to COVID-19, were actively infected with it, or had recovered from it provided the deeply sampled blood TCRbeta repertoires that made up the dataset. The repertoires were released in a freely available public database meant as a resource for research on the immune response to SARS-CoV-2. Samples came from the ongoing ImmuneRACE study (first 160 participants) plus 1,254 subjects from 6 global collaborators. Nearly every sample came with metadata listing a de-identified subject ID, COVID-19 status, age in years and sex. Where HLA class I and class II types were available, the types were taken from metadata supplied by the sample provider, not from assay-based typing. What the work shows at the level of the full study, not this receptor alone: The quantity of clinical and demographic metadata differed by source and by participant and was supplied without curation.

To note about this clone: Its antigen has not been determined. Base qualities are not provided; no much larger clone lies one nucleotide away.

The CDR3 numbers 13 residues from cysteine through phenylalanine. Of the read, only the CDR3 DNA is kept; its 39 bases are in frame from base 1. Per the germline V gene (reference sequence), PRHDT is the CDR1 and FYEKMQ is the CDR2. V sheds 2 bases and J sheds 3 bases, leaving 6 bases between their ends. In the prospective study, participants were roughly 18 to 100 years old, resided in approximately 22 geographic areas of the United States, and were enrolled through a virtual design. Cohort assignment in the prospective study relied on participant-reported clinical history from a screening survey and a study questionnaire. Mobile phlebotomists in the prospective study collected whole blood, serum and a nasopharyngeal or oropharyngeal swab from every participant. Over a roughly 2-month period, participants in the prospective study had the option of providing additional blood draws and questionnaires. Before DNA extraction, prospective study blood samples were shipped either frozen or at room temperature.

TCRbeta CDR3 regions were amplified from genomic DNA using the immunoSEQ Assay, a bias-controlled multiplex PCR. As for how the authors treated the data: Nucleated cell counts per sample were estimated from amplification of reference gene primers within the assay. Sequence reads were collapsed and filtered to measure the absolute abundance of every unique TCRbeta CDR3 rearrangement. For each sample, productive Simpson clonality was calculated as the square root of Simpson's diversity index across productive rearrangements. Here the immuneACCESS table is served through TCRdb, limited to in-frame sequences with V and J called. Missing clones are a known gap in these copies; in checked studies unresolved V genes cover under half, and the rest lacks a known reason. D and trimming were read from the DNA, whereas the V and J calls and clone size are those reported in that table. In all, the sample holds 270,000 or so clones, and about 90% of those were seen once. The ten largest clones represent approximately 4% of the sample.

This TCR was sampled from a woman aged 25-40 years with acute COVID-19. The chain joins TRBV13 to TRBJ2-3; the D segment cannot be called with confidence. The sample taken for sequencing was PBMCs or T cells enriched from blood (not recorded which). The CDR3 sequence is CASSLKATDTQYF. At the DNA level, the sequence is TGTGCCAGCAGCTTAAAAGCTACAGATACGCAGTATTTT.